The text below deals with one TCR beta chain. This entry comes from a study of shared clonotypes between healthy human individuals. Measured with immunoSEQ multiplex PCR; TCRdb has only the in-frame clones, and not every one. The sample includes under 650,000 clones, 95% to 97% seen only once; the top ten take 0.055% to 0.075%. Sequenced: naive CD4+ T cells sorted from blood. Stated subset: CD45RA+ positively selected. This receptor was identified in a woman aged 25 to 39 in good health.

CDR3 DNA sequence: TGCGCCAGCAGCTCGGGACAGGGGGTAGTTAGTGGCTACACCTTC. It encodes CASSSGQGVVSGYTF. V gene TRBV5-1 combines with J gene TRBJ1-2; TRBD1 aligns across 11 bases. Looked up from germline, CDR1 is SGHRS and CDR2 is YFSETQ. This CDR3 has 15 amino acids. V dropped 3 bases and J dropped 7; count of bases not matched to a gene: 8.